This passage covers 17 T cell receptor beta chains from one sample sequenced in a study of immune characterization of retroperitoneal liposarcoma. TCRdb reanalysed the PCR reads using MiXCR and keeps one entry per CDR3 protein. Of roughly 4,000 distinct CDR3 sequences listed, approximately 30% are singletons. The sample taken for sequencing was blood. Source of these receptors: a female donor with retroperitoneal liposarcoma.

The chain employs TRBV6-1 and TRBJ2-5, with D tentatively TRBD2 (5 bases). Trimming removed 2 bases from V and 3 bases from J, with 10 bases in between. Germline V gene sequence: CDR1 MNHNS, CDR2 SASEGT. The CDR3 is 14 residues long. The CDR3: CASSEFGLEETQYF. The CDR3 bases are TGTGCCAGCAGTGAATTTGGACTGGAAGAGACCCAGTACTTC.

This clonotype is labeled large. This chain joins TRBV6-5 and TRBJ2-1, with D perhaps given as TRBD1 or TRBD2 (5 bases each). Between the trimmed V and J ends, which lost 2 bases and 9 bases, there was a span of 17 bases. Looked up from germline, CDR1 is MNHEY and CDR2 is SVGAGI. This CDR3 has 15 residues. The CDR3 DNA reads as TGTGCCAGCAGTTACCGGGACCCCAGCGAGTCTGAGCAGTTCTTC. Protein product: CASSYRDPSESEQFF.

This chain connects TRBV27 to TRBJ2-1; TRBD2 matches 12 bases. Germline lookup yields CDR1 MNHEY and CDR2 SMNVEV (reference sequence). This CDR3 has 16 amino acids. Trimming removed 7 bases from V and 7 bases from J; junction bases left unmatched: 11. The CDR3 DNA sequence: TGTGCCAGCACCAAATTGCTAGCGGGAGGGACTAATGAGCAGTTCTTC. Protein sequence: CASTKLLAGGTNEQFF.

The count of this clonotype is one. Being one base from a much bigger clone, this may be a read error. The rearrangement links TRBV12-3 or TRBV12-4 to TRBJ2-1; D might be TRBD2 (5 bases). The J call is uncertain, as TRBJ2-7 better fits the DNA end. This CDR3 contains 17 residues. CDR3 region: CASSLGRLSSSYNEQYF. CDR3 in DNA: TGTGCCAGCAGCCTGGGCCGACTAAGCAGCTCCTACAATGAGCAGTACTTC.

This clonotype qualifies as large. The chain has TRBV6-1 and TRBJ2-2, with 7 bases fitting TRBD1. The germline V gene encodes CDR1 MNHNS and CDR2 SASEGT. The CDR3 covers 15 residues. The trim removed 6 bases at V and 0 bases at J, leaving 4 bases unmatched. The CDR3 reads CASSAGTANTGELFF. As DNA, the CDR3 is TGTGCCAGCAGCGCCGGGACAGCGAACACCGGGGAGCTGTTTTTT.

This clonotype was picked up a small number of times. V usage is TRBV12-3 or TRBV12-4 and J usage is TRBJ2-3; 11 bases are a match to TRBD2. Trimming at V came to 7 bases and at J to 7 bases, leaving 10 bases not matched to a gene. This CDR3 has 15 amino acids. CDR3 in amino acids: CASTIAGGPGYTQYF. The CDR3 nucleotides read TGTGCCAGCACCATAGCGGGAGGGCCGGGTTATACGCAGTATTTT.

In DNA form, the CDR3 reads TGTGCCAGCAGTTCGGCGGGGTATCAAGAGACCCAGTACTTC. Its protein is CASSSAGYQETQYF. The V and J genes are TRBV27 and TRBJ2-5, with D perhaps matching TRBD2 (6 bases). V was shortened by 4 bases and J by 2 bases, with 11 bases between the two germline ends. Per the germline V gene, CDR1 is MNHEY and CDR2 is SMNVEV (reference sequence). This CDR3 has 14 residues.

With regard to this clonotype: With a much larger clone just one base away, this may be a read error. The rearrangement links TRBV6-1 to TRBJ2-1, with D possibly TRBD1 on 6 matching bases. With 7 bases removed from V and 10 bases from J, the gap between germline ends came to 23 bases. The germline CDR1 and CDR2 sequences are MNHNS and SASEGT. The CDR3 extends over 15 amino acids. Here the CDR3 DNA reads TGTGCCAGCAAACTCCTTGGACAGAGAGACTACGAGCAGTTCTTC. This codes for CASKLLGQRDYEQFF.

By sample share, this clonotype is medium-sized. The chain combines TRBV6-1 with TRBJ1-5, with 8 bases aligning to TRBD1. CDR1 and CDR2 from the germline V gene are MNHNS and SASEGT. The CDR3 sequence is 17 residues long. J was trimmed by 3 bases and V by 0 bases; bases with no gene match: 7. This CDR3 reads CASSEAADRGYNQPQHF. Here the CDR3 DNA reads TGTGCCAGCAGTGAAGCGGCAGACAGGGGATACAATCAGCCCCAGCATTTT.

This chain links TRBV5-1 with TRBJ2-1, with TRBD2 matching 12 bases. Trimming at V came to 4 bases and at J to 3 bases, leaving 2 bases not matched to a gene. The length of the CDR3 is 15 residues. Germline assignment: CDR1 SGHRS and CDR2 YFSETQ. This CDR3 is CASSALAGGYNEQFF. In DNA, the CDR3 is TGCGCCAGCAGCGCACTAGCGGGAGGCTACAATGAGCAGTTCTTC.

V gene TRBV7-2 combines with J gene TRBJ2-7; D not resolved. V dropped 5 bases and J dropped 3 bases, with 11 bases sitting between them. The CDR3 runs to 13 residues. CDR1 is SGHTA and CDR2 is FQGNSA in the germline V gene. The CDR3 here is CASSRPGLYEQYF. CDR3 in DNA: TGTGCCAGCAGCCGACCGGGTCTCTACGAGCAGTACTTC.

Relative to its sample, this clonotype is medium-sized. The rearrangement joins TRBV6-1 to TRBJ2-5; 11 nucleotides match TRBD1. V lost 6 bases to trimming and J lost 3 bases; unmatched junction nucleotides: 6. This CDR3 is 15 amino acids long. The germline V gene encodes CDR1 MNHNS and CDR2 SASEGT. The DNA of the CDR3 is TGTGCCAGCAGCAACGGGGGACAGGGGGAAGAGACCCAGTACTTC. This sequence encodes CASSNGGQGEETQYF.

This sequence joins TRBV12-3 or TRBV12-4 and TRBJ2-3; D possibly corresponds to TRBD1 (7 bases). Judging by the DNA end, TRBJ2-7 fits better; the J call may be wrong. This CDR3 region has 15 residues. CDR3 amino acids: CASSFRGTATSEQYF. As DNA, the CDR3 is TGTGCCAGCAGTTTTCGGGGGACAGCAACAAGCGAGCAGTACTTC.

For the CDR3, the DNA is TGTGCCAGCAGGGGACAGGGCTACACTGAAGCTTTCTTT. This gives the protein CASRGQGYTEAFF. The chain has TRBV6-6 and TRBJ1-1; the match to TRBD1 covers 9 bases. The CDR3 length is 13 residues. V dropped 6 bases and J dropped 3; count of bases not matched to a gene: 2. Per germline, CDR1 MNHNY and CDR2 SVGAGI (reference sequence).

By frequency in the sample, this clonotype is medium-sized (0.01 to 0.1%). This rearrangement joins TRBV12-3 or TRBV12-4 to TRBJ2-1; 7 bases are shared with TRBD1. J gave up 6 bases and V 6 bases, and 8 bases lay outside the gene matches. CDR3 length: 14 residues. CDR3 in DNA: TGTGCCAGCAGCCATACCAGGGACAGCAATGAGCAGTTCTTC. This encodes CASSHTRDSNEQFF.

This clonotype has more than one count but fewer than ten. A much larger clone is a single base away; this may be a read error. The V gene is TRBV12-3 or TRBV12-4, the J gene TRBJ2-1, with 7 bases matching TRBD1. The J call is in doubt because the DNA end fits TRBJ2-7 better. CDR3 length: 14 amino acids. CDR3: CASSHTRDSNEQYF. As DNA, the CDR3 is TGTGCCAGCAGCCATACCAGGGACAGCAATGAGCAGTACTTC.

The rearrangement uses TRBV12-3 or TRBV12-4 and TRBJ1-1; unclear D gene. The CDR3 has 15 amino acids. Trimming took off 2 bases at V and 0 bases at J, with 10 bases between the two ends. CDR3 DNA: TGTGCCAGCAGTTTAAATAACGAACTGAACACTGAAGCTTTCTTT. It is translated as CASSLNNELNTEAFF.